A selection of T cell receptor beta chains follows, all from one sample in a study of blood T cell repertoires in COVID-19. Sequencing used immunoSEQ multiplex PCR; TCRdb keeps in-frame clones, though not all of them. This table has approximately 380,000 clones, approximately 90% appearing once. The material sequenced was PBMCs or T cells enriched from blood (not recorded which). Receptors were obtained from a woman in her forties who had been exposed to COVID-19. CDR3s include the opening cysteine and the closing phenylalanine or tryptophan. Fields, in order: D gene, J gene, V gene, CDR3 DNA, CDR3 protein. The D gene is left open where the match is weak.

D: TRBD1; J: TRBJ1-1; V: TRBV19; DNA: TGTGCCAGTAGTAAAGGACAGGGACGCATGAACACTGAAGCTTTCTTT; CDR3: CASSKGQGRMNTEAFF
D: -; J: TRBJ2-5; V: TRBV7-2; DNA: TGTGCCAGCAGCTTAGTTTTGGCGGTCCAAGAGACCCAGTACTTC; CDR3: CASSLVLAVQETQYF
D: TRBD1; J: TRBJ1-1; V: TRBV2; DNA: TGTGCCAGCAGGGACGTTAGGGGGCTCACTGAAGCTTTCTTT; CDR3: CASRDVRGLTEAFF
D: -; J: TRBJ2-7; V: TRBV6-2/TRBV6-3; DNA: TGTGCCAGCAGTTCTCGAGGTAGCGGTCGGTACGAGCAGTACTTC; CDR3: CASSSRGSGRYEQYF
D: TRBD1; J: TRBJ1-2; V: TRBV13; DNA: TGTGCCAGCAGCCTCGGACAGGGGCAAGGCTACACCTTC; CDR3: CASSLGQGQGYTF
D: -; J: TRBJ2-5; V: TRBV11-2; DNA: TGTGCCAGCAGCTTAGAATCCCGGGGCCAAGAGACCCAGTACTTC; CDR3: CASSLESRGQETQYF
D: TRBD2; J: TRBJ2-7; V: TRBV5-1; DNA: TGCGCCAGCAGCCCTGGCGTCGAGCGGGGGGTTAGATACGAGCAGTACTTC; CDR3: CASSPGVERGVRYEQYF
D: -; J: TRBJ2-3; V: TRBV24-1; DNA: TGTGCCACCAGTGATTTGACCGACAGGCAGGGGGATACGCAGTATTTT; CDR3: CATSDLTDRQGDTQYF
D: -; J: TRBJ2-3; V: TRBV27; DNA: TGTGCCAGCAGTTTTATACAGCGGTACACAGATACGCAGTATTTT; CDR3: CASSFIQRYTDTQYF
D: TRBD1; J: TRBJ1-5; V: TRBV30; DNA: TGTGCCTGGAACTCCAGGGGGAGAGGTAGTCAGCCCCAGCATTTT; CDR3: CAWNSRGRGSQPQHF
D: TRBD1; J: TRBJ1-2; V: TRBV10-2; DNA: TGCGCCAGCAGTGATACAGGGGGGAGGAACTATGGCTACACCTTC; CDR3: CASSDTGGRNYGYTF
D: -; J: TRBJ2-7; V: TRBV11-2; DNA: TGTGCCAGCAGCGCGAACTACGAGCAGTACTTC; CDR3: CASSANYEQYF
D: -; J: TRBJ1-1; V: TRBV5-1; DNA: TGCGCCAGCAGCTTGGGACTAGGCGCTGAAGCTTTCTTT; CDR3: CASSLGLGAEAFF
D: TRBD1; J: TRBJ2-2; V: TRBV2; DNA: TGTGCCATCGATACAGGGGCGATTCGCACCGGGGAGCTGTTTTTT; CDR3: CAIDTGAIRTGELFF
D: -; J: TRBJ1-2; V: TRBV6-6; DNA: TGTGCCAGCAGTTATGTAGCGGCAAGGAGCTATGGCTACACCTTC; CDR3: CASSYVAARSYGYTF
D: TRBD1; J: TRBJ1-2; V: TRBV27; DNA: TGTGCCAGCAGTTTCCTCCCCTCGGCCACAGGGGGTGGCTACACCTTC; CDR3: CASSFLPSATGGGYTF
D: -; J: TRBJ1-1; V: TRBV27; DNA: TGTGCCAGCAGTTTAAATTGGGCGTCGGAAGCTTTCTTT; CDR3: CASSLNWASEAFF
D: -; J: TRBJ2-7; V: TRBV18; DNA: TGTGCCAGCTCACCTCTATCAGGGGTTTCAGACGAGCAGTACTTC; CDR3: CASSPLSGVSDEQYF
D: -; J: TRBJ1-1; V: TRBV18; DNA: TGTGCCAGCTCACCACCCACAACGGGTAACACTGAAGCTTTCTTT; CDR3: CASSPPTTGNTEAFF
D: -; J: TRBJ1-2; V: TRBV9; DNA: TGTGCCAGCAGCGTAGAGGGGAACTATGGCTACACCTTC; CDR3: CASSVEGNYGYTF
D: -; J: TRBJ2-7; V: TRBV29-1; DNA: TGCAGCGTTGGACAGGTCCTCTCCTACGAGCAGTACTTC; CDR3: CSVGQVLSYEQYF
D: TRBD1; J: TRBJ1-2; V: TRBV7-8; DNA: TGTGCCAGCAGCCCGGGGGACAGGGGCTATGGCTACACCTTC; CDR3: CASSPGDRGYGYTF
D: -; J: TRBJ2-3; V: TRBV4-2; DNA: TGTGCCAGCAGCCAAGTAGGCGGGGCGGGCACAGATACGCAGTATTTT; CDR3: CASSQVGGAGTDTQYF
D: -; J: TRBJ1-3; V: TRBV2; DNA: TGTGCCAGCAGACTGGCTGGAAACACCATATATTTT; CDR3: CASRLAGNTIYF
D: -; J: TRBJ2-5; V: TRBV7-2; DNA: TGTGCCAGCAGCTTAGGCGGGCATACCCAAGAGACCCAGTACTTC; CDR3: CASSLGGHTQETQYF
D: TRBD1; J: TRBJ1-2; V: TRBV5-5; DNA: TGTGCCAGCAGCTTGTTAGGGGGCCCCGCAGGCTATGGCTACACCTTC; CDR3: CASSLLGGPAGYGYTF
D: TRBD1; J: TRBJ2-7; V: TRBV6-2/TRBV6-3; DNA: TGTGCCAGCAGTTACTCTGTGACGGGACAGGGTAAGTCCTACGAGCAGTACTTC; CDR3: CASSYSVTGQGKSYEQYF
D: TRBD1; J: TRBJ2-1; V: TRBV5-1; DNA: TGCGCCAGCAGCTTGGGACAGGGCGCATACAATGAGCAGTTCTTC; CDR3: CASSLGQGAYNEQFF
D: TRBD1; J: TRBJ1-6; V: TRBV3-1/TRBV3-2; DNA: TGTGCCAGCAGACCCGGGACAGGGTTAGCACCCCTCCACTTT; CDR3: CASRPGTGLAPLHF
D: -; J: TRBJ2-7; V: TRBV3-1/TRBV3-2; DNA: TGTGCCAGCAGCCAGCGGGCGGTCCGGGACGAGCAGTACTTC; CDR3: CASSQRAVRDEQYF
D: -; J: TRBJ1-1; V: TRBV5-1; DNA: TGCGCCAGCAGCCCTTTGGGGGGGCAAGTTAACACTGAAGCTTTCTTT; CDR3: CASSPLGGQVNTEAFF
D: TRBD2; J: TRBJ2-1; V: TRBV7-2; DNA: TGTGCCAGCAGCTTTGGACTAGCGGGAGTGTACAATGAGCAGTTCTTC; CDR3: CASSFGLAGVYNEQFF